The 28 T cell receptor beta chains presented below share a single source sample, sequenced in a study of blood T cell repertoires in COVID-19. Sequencing used immunoSEQ multiplex PCR; TCRdb keeps in-frame clones, though not all of them. Of a few hundred thousand clones in the sample, roughly 90% were seen once. Sequencing was carried out using peripheral blood. All receptors come from an older woman with COVID-19, enrolled during active disease.

This clone was detected only once. The chain is built from TRBV11-2 and TRBJ1-1; 8 bases line up with TRBD1. The trim removed 7 bases at V and 4 bases at J, leaving 8 bases unmatched. CDR1 is SGHAT and CDR2 is FQNNGV in the germline V gene. CDR3 length: 14 residues. This CDR3 reads CASTLRQGATEAFF. CDR3 nucleotides: TGTGCCAGCACCCTGAGGCAGGGGGCCACTGAAGCTTTCTTT.

The chain has TRBV15 and TRBJ2-7, with a weak D call TRBD2 (5 bases). The ends were cut back, 3 bases at V and 1 base at J, with 13 bases in the middle. In germline, CDR1 is LNHNV, CDR2 YYDKDF (reference sequence). The CDR3 consists of 15 residues. The CDR3, as DNA: TGTGCCACCAGCAGCGTGAGGGTGAAATCCTACGAGCAGTACTTC. This codes for CATSSVRVKSYEQYF.

This clone was observed a single time. The gene calls are TRBV2 and TRBJ1-5, with 7 nucleotides matching TRBD1. Germline CDR1 and CDR2: SNHLY and FYNNEI. CDR3 size: 17 residues. Germline trimming cut 1 base from V and 0 bases from J; bases unmatched to any gene: 6. The CDR3 loop reads CASSEDTGAYSNQPQHF. The CDR3 bases are TGTGCCAGCAGTGAAGACACAGGGGCTTATAGCAATCAGCCCCAGCATTTT.

This clone appeared once. The chain couples TRBV28 to TRBJ1-1; 8 bases are shared with TRBD1. V lost 5 bases and J lost 4; bases outside the gene matches: 9. CDR3 length: 15 amino acids. Per germline, CDR1 MDHEN and CDR2 SYDVKM. DNA for the CDR3: TGTGCCAGCAGTCCTCCAGGGGGCTCCGGCACTGAAGCTTTCTTT. Amino acids: CASSPPGGSGTEAFF.

This clone was detected only once. The genes are TRBV10-3 and TRBJ1-1; D remains unclear. V was clipped by 2 bases and J by 2 bases, with 12 bases between them. This CDR3 contains 15 residues. CDR1 ENHRY and CDR2 SYGVKD come from the germline V gene. As DNA, the CDR3 is TGTGCCATCAGTGAGCCGAAACAGCCCAACACTGAAGCTTTCTTT. This translates into CAISEPKQPNTEAFF.

V usage is TRBV5-1 and J usage is TRBJ2-2; D is possibly TRBD2 (5 bases). CDR3 length equals 14 residues. Germline CDR1 is SGHRS and CDR2 is YFSETQ. The V and J ends lost 2 bases and 2 bases respectively, with 7 bases between them. Here the CDR3 DNA reads TGCGCCAGCAGCTTCCGGGGAAACACCGGGGAGCTGTTTTTT. It codes for CASSFRGNTGELFF.

The CDR3 bases are TGTGCCAGCTCACTACAGGGGGCATCGAACACTGAAGCTTTCTTT. Amino acids: CASSLQGASNTEAFF. The V call is TRBV18, the J call TRBJ1-1; 9 positions match TRBD1. V gave up 4 bases and J gave up 1 base; unmatched junction bases: 4. The CDR3 contains 15 residues. The germline gives CDR1 KGHSH, CDR2 LQKENI.

This chain's CDR3 is CASRYSSGGTTYEQYF. The CDR3 region has the DNA TGTGCCAGTCGATATTCCTCGGGCGGGACCACCTACGAGCAGTACTTC. This chain joins TRBV19 and TRBJ2-7; D may be TRBD2 (6 bases). V shed 8 bases and J shed 2 bases, with 22 bases lying between them. Germline lookup yields CDR1 LNHDA and CDR2 SQIVND (reference sequence). The CDR3 loop spans 16 amino acids.

The chain joins TRBV7-2 to TRBJ2-7; D gene unclear. Germline V lookup: CDR1 SGHTA, CDR2 FQGNSA. There are 17 residues in the CDR3. Trimming stripped 1 base from V and 0 bases from J, with 16 bases between. CDR3 in DNA: TGTGCCAGCAGCTTAGGAGGTTCTGTCTTTAACTCCTACGAGCAGTACTTC. Its translation: CASSLGGSVFNSYEQYF.

The V call is TRBV27, the J call TRBJ1-2, with a tentative D call TRBD1 (5 bases). Germline V gene sequence: CDR1 MNHEY, CDR2 SMNVEV (reference sequence). This CDR3 region has 13 residues. Trimming cost V 6 bases and J 0 bases, with 8 bases left between them. CDR3: CASRETANYGYTF. The CDR3 bases are TGTGCCAGCAGAGAGACAGCTAACTATGGCTACACCTTC.

The V gene is TRBV7-2, the J gene TRBJ2-3; D remains ambiguous. The V end lost 4 bases, the J end lost 2 bases, and 7 bases lay between the germline ends. The CDR3 is 13 amino acids. Per germline, CDR1 SGHTA and CDR2 FQGNSA. CDR3 sequence (DNA): TGTGCCAGCAGCTCCTTAAACACAGATACGCAGTATTTT. Translating gives CASSSLNTDTQYF.

The rearrangement uses TRBV5-1 and TRBJ2-1, with TRBD2 matching 10 bases. CDR3 length: 15 residues. The junction had 6 bases not matched to a gene; V was cut back by 1 base and J by 8 bases. CDR1 is SGHRS, CDR2 YFSETQ, per germline. CDR3 coding DNA: TGCGCCAGCAGCTTGATGGCTAGCGGGGGCTATGAGCAGTTCTTC. Translation gives CASSLMASGGYEQFF. Full variable domain (missing parts from reference TRBV5-1 and TRBJ2-1): KAGVTQTPRYLIKTRGQQVTLSCSPISGHRSVSWYQQTPGQGLQFLFEYFSETQRNKGNFPGRFSGRQFSNSRSEMNVSTLELGDSALYLCASSLMASGGYEQFFGPGTRLTVL.

In this sample, this clone turned up a few times. The chain uses TRBV9 and TRBJ1-4; the D is unclear. V lost 2 bases to trimming and J lost 4 bases, with 12 bases between them. The germline V gene encodes CDR1 SGDLS and CDR2 YYNGEE. The CDR3 is 15 amino acids. In DNA form, the CDR3 reads TGTGCCAGCAGCGTTGGAGACGGGGTTAATGAAAAACTGTTTTTT. It specifies CASSVGDGVNEKLFF. The whole variable domain, filled in from reference TRBV9 and TRBJ1-4, reads DSGVTQTPKHLITATGQRVTLRCSPRSGDLSVYWYQQSLDQGLQFLIQYYNGEERAKGNILERFSAQQFPDLHSELNLSSLELGDSALYFCASSVGDGVNEKLFFGSGTQLSVL.

The chain couples TRBV6-4 to TRBJ2-3; unclear D gene. Germline V gives CDR1 MRHNA, CDR2 SNTAGT. This CDR3 spans 14 amino acids. Deletions cut 3 bases from V and 0 bases from J, with 7 bases between. The CDR3 sequence: CASSELSSTDTQYF. For the CDR3, the DNA is TGTGCCAGCAGTGAACTGTCTAGCACAGATACGCAGTATTTT.

The V and J genes are TRBV5-1 and TRBJ2-1, with a weak D call TRBD2 (7 bases). The CDR3 loop spans 14 amino acids. V was trimmed by 0 bases and J by 8 bases, leaving 12 bases between them. The germline gives CDR1 SGHRS, CDR2 YFSETQ. The CDR3 protein is CASSLVPGGYEQFF. CDR3 DNA sequence: TGCGCCAGCAGCTTGGTGCCGGGGGGCTATGAGCAGTTCTTC.

The chain uses TRBV27 and TRBJ2-7, with D maybe TRBD1 (6 bases). The V gene's germline CDR1 is MNHEY and CDR2 SMNVEV (reference sequence). This CDR3 comprises 15 residues. V was trimmed by 5 bases and J by 3 bases, leaving 17 bases between them. CDR3 nucleotides: TGTGCCAGCAGTCTCTTCAGGGGTTCAGGCTACGAGCAGTACTTC. Protein sequence: CASSLFRGSGYEQYF.

The chain joins TRBV5-5 to TRBJ2-1; D is possibly TRBD1 (6 bases). The CDR3 contains 14 residues. Germline V gene sequence: CDR1 SGHKS, CDR2 YYEKEE (reference sequence). V was pared by 6 bases and J by 1 base, with 11 bases between. The CDR3 reads CASNKQGSYNEQFF. The CDR3 nucleotides read TGTGCCAGCAACAAACAGGGTTCCTACAATGAGCAGTTCTTC.

J is TRBJ1-2 and V is TRBV10-3; D gene unclear. Germline V lookup: CDR1 ENHRY, CDR2 SYGVKD. The V and J ends lost 2 bases and 0 bases respectively, with 10 bases between them. The CDR3 is 15 residues long. CDR3 amino acids: CAISETAAANYGYTF. The CDR3 DNA sequence: TGTGCCATCAGTGAGACAGCCGCAGCTAACTATGGCTACACCTTC.

J is TRBJ2-3 and V is TRBV3-1 (or the pseudogene TRBV3-2); the match to TRBD2 covers 13 bases. The CDR3 runs 17 residues. CDR1 and CDR2 from the germline V gene are LGHDT and YNNKEL (reference sequence). Trimming at V came to 3 bases and at J to 7 bases, leaving 10 bases not matched to a gene. The CDR3 loop is CASSQNAAGLAGHTQYF. CDR3 bases: TGTGCCAGCAGCCAGAACGCGGCGGGACTAGCGGGGCATACGCAGTATTTT.

The gene calls are TRBV9 and TRBJ2-3, with 14 bases fitting TRBD2. The CDR3 runs 17 residues. Germline trimming cut 4 bases from V and 3 bases from J; bases unmatched to any gene: 7. The germline gives CDR1 SGDLS, CDR2 YYNGEE. In nucleotides, the CDR3 is TGTGCCAGCAGCCCCGGGACTAGCGGGGGAGGAACAGATACGCAGTATTTT. This gives the protein CASSPGTSGGGTDTQYF.

This rearrangement joins TRBV5-1 to TRBJ1-5; the match to TRBD1 covers 9 bases. Germline CDR1 SGHRS, CDR2 YFSETQ. This CDR3 is built from 14 residues. J gave up 7 bases and V 2 bases, and 4 bases lay outside the gene matches. This CDR3 reads CASSLTGGRQPQHF. The CDR3 coding sequence is TGCGCCAGCAGCTTAACAGGGGGCCGGCAGCCCCAGCATTTT.

This chain joins TRBV19 and TRBJ1-2; D unresolved. Trimming left V 7 bases short and J 8 bases short, with 11 bases between. Germline V gene lookup returns CDR1 LNHDA and CDR2 SQIVND (reference sequence). This CDR3 is built from 11 residues. The CDR3 DNA is TGTGCCAGTACCCGAGGGTGGGGCTACACCTTC. Translation gives CASTRGWGYTF.

This clone was seen a single time. The chain couples TRBV3-1 (or the pseudogene TRBV3-2) to TRBJ2-3; 7 bases are a match to TRBD2. Germline CDR1 LGHDT, CDR2 YNNKEL (reference sequence). The CDR3 is 15 amino acids. V gave up 4 bases and J gave up 3 bases; unmatched junction bases: 7. In nucleotides, the CDR3 is TGTGCCAGCAGCCCCGGGGGGTTGGGGACAGATACGCAGTATTTT. Its translation is CASSPGGLGTDTQYF.

The CDR3 region is CASSLGYGTSYGYTF. For the CDR3, the DNA is TGTGCCAGCAGCTTAGGCTACGGGACATCCTATGGCTACACCTTC. The gene calls are TRBV11-2 and TRBJ1-2; maybe TRBD1 (6 bases). V was cut by 1 base and J by 4 bases, with 13 bases left in between. The CDR3 runs to 15 residues. Germline V gene data show CDR1 as SGHAT and CDR2 as FQNNGV.

This clone came up once. The gene calls are TRBV7-2 and TRBJ1-1; TRBD1 aligns across 7 bases. The CDR3 runs to 16 residues. CDR1 is SGHTA, CDR2 FQGNSA, per germline. V shed 5 bases and J 6 bases; nucleotides not matched to a gene: 15. The CDR3 DNA sequence: TGTGCCAGCAGCCCTGGAGGGGGCGCCGGGTTGGCTGAAGCTTTCTTT. Residues: CASSPGGGAGLAEAFF.

This sequence joins TRBV18 and TRBJ1-1, with 8 bases identical to TRBD1. Germline V gene data show CDR1 as KGHSH and CDR2 as LQKENI. The CDR3 is made up of 15 amino acids. Trimming at V came to 4 bases and at J to 4 bases, leaving 8 bases not matched to a gene. The CDR3 DNA is TGTGCCAGCTCACGGACGGGACAGGTGGCCACTGAAGCTTTCTTT. This gives the protein CASSRTGQVATEAFF.

This clone came up a few times. This chain connects TRBV7-2 to TRBJ1-2; 7 bases are shared with TRBD1. Germline V gene lookup returns CDR1 SGHTA and CDR2 FQGNSA. The CDR3 loop spans 19 amino acids. V shed 2 bases and J 6 bases; nucleotides not matched to a gene: 21. CDR3 sequence (DNA): TGTGCCAGCAGCTTATTGGTATGGGACAGCCTACGCCGTTTTCATGGCTACACCTTC. As protein: CASSLLVWDSLRRFHGYTF.

V is TRBV6-1 and J is TRBJ1-5; D possibly corresponds to TRBD1 (6 bases). CDR1 is MNHNS, CDR2 SASEGT, per germline. Trimming pared 1 base from V and 7 bases from J, leaving 11 bases between. CDR3 length equals 14 residues. CDR3 coding DNA: TGTGCCAGCAGTGAAGGAGGGGGGGGACAGCCCCAGCATTTT. Its protein product is CASSEGGGGQPQHF.